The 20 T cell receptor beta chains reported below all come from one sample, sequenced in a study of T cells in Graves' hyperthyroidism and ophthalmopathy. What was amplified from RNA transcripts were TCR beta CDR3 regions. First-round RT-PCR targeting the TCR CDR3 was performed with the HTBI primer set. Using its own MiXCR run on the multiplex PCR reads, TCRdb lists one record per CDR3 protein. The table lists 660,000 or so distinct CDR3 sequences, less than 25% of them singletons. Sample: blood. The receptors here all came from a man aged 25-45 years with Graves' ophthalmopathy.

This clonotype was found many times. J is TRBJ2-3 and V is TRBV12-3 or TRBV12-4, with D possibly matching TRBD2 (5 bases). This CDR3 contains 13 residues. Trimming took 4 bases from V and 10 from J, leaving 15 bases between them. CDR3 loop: CASSSPPRVPQYF. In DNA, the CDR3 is TGTGCCAGCAGTTCCCCCCCGCGGGTTCCGCAGTATTTT.

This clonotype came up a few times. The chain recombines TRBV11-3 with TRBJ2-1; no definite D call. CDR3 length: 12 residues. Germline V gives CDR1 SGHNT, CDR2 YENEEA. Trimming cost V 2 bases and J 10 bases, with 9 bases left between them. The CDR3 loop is CASSLNGKEQFF. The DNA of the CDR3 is TGTGCCAGCAGCTTAAACGGTAAGGAGCAGTTCTTC.

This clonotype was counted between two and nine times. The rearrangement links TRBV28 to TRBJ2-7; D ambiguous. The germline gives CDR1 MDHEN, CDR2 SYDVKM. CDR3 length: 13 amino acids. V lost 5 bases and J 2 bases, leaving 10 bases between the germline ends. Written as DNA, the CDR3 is TGTGCCAGCAGTGGCCCCAGAGCCTACGAGCAGTACTTC. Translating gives CASSGPRAYEQYF.

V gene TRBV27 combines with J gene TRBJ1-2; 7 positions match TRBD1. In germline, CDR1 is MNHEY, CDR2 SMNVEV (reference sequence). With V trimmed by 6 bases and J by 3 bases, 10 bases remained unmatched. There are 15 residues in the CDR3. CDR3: CASRTSGTAYYGYTF. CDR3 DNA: TGTGCCAGCAGAACTTCCGGGACAGCGTACTATGGCTACACCTTC.

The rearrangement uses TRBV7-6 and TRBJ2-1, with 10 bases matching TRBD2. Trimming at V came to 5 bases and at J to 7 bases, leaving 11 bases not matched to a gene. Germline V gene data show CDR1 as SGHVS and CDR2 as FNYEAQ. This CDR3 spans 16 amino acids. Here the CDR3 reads CASSLASGRKGNEQFF. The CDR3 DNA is TGTGCCAGCAGCCTGGCTAGCGGGAGAAAGGGGAATGAGCAGTTCTTC.

The CDR3 region has the DNA TGTGCCAGCAATCACAACAAAGGAGGTGGTGAAAAACTGTTTTTT. Its protein product is CASNHNKGGGEKLFF. The gene calls are TRBV28 and TRBJ1-4, with D unclear. The CDR3 is 15 residues long. V lost 7 bases to trimming and J lost 7 bases, with 19 bases between them. The V gene's germline CDR1 is MDHEN and CDR2 SYDVKM.

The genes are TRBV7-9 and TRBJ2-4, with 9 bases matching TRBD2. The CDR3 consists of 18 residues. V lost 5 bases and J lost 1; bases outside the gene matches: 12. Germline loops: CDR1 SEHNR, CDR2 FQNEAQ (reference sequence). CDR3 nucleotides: TGTGCCAGCAGCCACGGTAGCGGGAGTTTGGGGGCCAAAAACATTCAGTACTTC. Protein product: CASSHGSGSLGAKNIQYF.

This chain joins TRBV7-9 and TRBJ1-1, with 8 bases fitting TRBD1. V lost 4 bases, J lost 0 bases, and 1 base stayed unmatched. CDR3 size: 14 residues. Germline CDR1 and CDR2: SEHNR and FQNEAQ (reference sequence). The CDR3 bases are TGTGCCAGCAGCTACAGGGGGATGAACACTGAAGCTTTCTTT. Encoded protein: CASSYRGMNTEAFF.

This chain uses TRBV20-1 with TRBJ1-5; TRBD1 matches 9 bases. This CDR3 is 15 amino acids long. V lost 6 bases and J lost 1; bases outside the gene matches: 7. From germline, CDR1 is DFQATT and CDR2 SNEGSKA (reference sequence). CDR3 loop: CSAVTGTGSNQPQHF. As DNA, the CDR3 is TGCAGTGCAGTAACCGGGACAGGGAGCAATCAGCCCCAGCATTTT.

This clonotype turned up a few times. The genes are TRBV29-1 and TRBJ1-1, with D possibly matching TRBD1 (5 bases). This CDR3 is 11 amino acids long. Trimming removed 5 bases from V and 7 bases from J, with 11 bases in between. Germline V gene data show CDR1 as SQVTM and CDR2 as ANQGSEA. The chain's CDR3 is CSVPGRIEAFF. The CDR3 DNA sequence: TGCAGCGTTCCGGGACGGATTGAAGCTTTCTTT.

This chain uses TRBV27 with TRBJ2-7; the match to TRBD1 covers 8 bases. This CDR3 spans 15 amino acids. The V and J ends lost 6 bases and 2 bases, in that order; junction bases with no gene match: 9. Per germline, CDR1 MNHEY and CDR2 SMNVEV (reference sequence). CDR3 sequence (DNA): TGTGCCAGCAGGGGCGACAGGGGCCCAACCTACGAGCAGTACTTC. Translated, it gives CASRGDRGPTYEQYF.

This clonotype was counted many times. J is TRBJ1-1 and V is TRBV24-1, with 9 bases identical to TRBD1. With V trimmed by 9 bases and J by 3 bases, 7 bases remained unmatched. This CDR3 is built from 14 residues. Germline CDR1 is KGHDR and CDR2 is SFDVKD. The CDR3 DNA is TGTGCCACCGCCTGGACAGGGGTGGACACTGAAGCTTTCTTT. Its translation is CATAWTGVDTEAFF.

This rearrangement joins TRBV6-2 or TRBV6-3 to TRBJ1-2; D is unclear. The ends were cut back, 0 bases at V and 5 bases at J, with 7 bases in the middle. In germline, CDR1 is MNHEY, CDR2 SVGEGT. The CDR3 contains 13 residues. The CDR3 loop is CASSYSGGYGYTF. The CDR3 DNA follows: TGTGCCAGCAGTTACTCTGGCGGTTATGGCTACACCTTC.

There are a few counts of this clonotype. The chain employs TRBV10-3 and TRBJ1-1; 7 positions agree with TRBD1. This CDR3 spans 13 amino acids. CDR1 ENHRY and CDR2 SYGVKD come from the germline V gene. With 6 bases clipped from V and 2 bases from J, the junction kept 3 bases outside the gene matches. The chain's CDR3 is CAIRDRVNTEAFF. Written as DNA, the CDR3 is TGTGCCATCAGAGACAGGGTCAACACTGAAGCTTTCTTT.

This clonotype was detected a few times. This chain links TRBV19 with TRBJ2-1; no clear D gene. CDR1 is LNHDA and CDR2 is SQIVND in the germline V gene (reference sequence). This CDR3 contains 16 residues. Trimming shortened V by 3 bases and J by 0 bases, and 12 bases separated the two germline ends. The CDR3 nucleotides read TGTGCCAGTAGTATTAACGTTTGGGGCTCCTACAATGAGCAGTTCTTC. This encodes CASSINVWGSYNEQFF.

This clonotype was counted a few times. The CDR3: CASSWMMRPEAAFF. Written as DNA, the CDR3 is TGTGCCAGCAGCTGGATGATGAGGCCCGAGGCAGCTTTCTTT. The chain combines TRBV7-9 with TRBJ1-1; D unresolved. The CDR3 runs to 14 residues. Germline V lookup: CDR1 SEHNR, CDR2 FQNEAQ (reference sequence). The germline V and J ends were trimmed by 4 bases and 10 bases, with 19 bases remaining between them.

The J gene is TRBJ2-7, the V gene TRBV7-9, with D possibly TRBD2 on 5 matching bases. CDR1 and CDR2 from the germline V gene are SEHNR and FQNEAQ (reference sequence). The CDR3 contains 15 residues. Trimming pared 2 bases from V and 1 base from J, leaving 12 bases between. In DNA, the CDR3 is TGTGCCAGCAGCTTACTCAACTCGGGGTCCTACGAGCAGTACTTC. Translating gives CASSLLNSGSYEQYF.

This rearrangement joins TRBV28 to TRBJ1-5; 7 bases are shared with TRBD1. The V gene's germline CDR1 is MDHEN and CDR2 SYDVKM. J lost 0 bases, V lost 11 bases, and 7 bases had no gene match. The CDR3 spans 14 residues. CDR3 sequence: CAGRGLNSNQPQHF. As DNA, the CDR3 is TGTGCCGGGAGGGGGCTGAATAGCAATCAGCCCCAGCATTTT.

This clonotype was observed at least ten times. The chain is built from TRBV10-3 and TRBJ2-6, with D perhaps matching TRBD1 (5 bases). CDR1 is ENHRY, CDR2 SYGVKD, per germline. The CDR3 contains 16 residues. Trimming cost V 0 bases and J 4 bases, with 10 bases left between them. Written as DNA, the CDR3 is TGTGCCATCAGTGAGTCGAAGGGGTCCGGGGCCAACGTCCTGACTTTC. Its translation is CAISESKGSGANVLTF.

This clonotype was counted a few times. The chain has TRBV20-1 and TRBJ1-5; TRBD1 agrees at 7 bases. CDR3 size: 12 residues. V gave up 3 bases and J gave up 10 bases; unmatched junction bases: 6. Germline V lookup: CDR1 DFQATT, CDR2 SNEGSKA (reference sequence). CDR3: CSARQGDLPQHF. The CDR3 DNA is TGCAGTGCTAGGCAGGGGGATCTTCCCCAGCATTTT.